The T cell receptor beta chain described here comes from a study of technical replicates of blood from four donors (dated by TCRdb to the late 2010s). As concerns this clone: Its antigen is still unknown. No much larger clonotype is one base removed from it; base qualities were not supplied.

Library preparation used the immunoSEQ multiplex PCR assay. TCRdb obtained this table from immuneACCESS and retained in-frame rearrangements with V and J assigned. These tables miss some clones; where compared with another copy, unresolved V genes account for less than half of the shortfall, and the remainder is unexplained. Within this sample are fewer than 90,000 clones, with 90% to 95% of them counted one time only. More than 0.2% of the sample is taken by the ten largest. The CDR3 goes from the cysteine to the phenylalanine over 14 residues. Only CDR3 DNA is held: 42 bases, read in frame from base 1. V loses 4 bases at its end and J loses 6 bases; junction bases beyond the gene matches: 6. The germline V gene encodes CDR1 SGHDT and CDR2 YYEEEE.

The receptor was isolated from a human donor in good health. The chain employs TRBV5-6 and TRBJ1-4, with TRBD1 matching 7 junction bases. The sequenced material came from T cells isolated from PBMCs. Here is the DNA: TGTGCCAGCAGCCTCAGGGACAGAGATGAAAAACTGTTTTTT. The encoded protein is CASSLRDRDEKLFF.